These 20 T cell receptor beta chains were all obtained from the same sample, sequenced in a study of blood T cell repertoires in COVID-19 (dated by TCRdb to the early 2020s). To prepare the library, the immunoSEQ multiplex PCR assay was applied. In TCRdb, the immuneACCESS table is reduced to in-frame sequences with V and J assigned. These tables do not hold every clone; where another copy was compared, an unresolved V gene accounts for under half, and the others remain unexplained. In all, the sample holds some 74,000 clones, and about 83% of those were seen once. The top ten clones comprise approximately 40% of the sample. The material sequenced was peripheral blood. These receptors were collected from an elderly man with acute or convalescent COVID-19.

V and J are TRBV19 and TRBJ2-1, with D perhaps matching TRBD2 (6 bases). CDR1 is LNHDA and CDR2 is SQIVND in the germline V gene (reference sequence). The ends were cut back, 3 bases at V and 2 bases at J, with 14 bases in the middle. The CDR3 spans 16 residues. The CDR3 nucleotides read TGTGCCAGTAGTATCGAGGAGGGATACCCCTACAATGAGCAGTTCTTC. Its protein is CASSIEEGYPYNEQFF.

This clone has just a few counts. This CDR3 reads CASSLRTSAYNEQFF. The CDR3 nucleotides read TGTGCCAGCTCACTACGGACTAGCGCTTACAATGAGCAGTTCTTC. The V and J genes are TRBV18 and TRBJ2-1, with 9 bases matching TRBD2. V was pared by 4 bases and J by 4 bases, with 5 bases of the junction left unmatched. This CDR3 comprises 15 residues. Germline V gene data show CDR1 as KGHSH and CDR2 as LQKENI.

The J gene is TRBJ2-1, the V gene TRBV5-4; a weak D match, TRBD2 (5 bases). The CDR3 runs 15 residues. Germline loops: CDR1 SGHNT, CDR2 YYREEE (reference sequence). V was shortened by 2 bases and J by 6 bases, with 15 bases between the two germline ends. CDR3 residues: CASSFRTGSSNEQFF. The CDR3, as DNA: TGTGCCAGCAGCTTTCGAACGGGGAGCTCCAATGAGCAGTTCTTC.

V usage is TRBV10-3 and J usage is TRBJ2-7; 10 nucleotides match TRBD1. After removal of 2 bases from V and 4 bases from J, the junction contained 5 bases not matched to a gene. The CDR3 has 15 amino acids. CDR1 is ENHRY, CDR2 SYGVKD, per germline. The CDR3 is CAISEQTGGTYEQYF. CDR3 nucleotide sequence: TGTGCCATCAGTGAGCAGACAGGGGGCACATACGAGCAGTACTTC.

The chain employs TRBV7-2 and TRBJ2-2, with 7 nucleotides matching TRBD2. Per germline, CDR1 SGHTA and CDR2 FQGNSA. J was trimmed by 1 base and V by 1 base; bases with no gene match: 3. There are 16 residues in the CDR3. The CDR3 region is CASSLGSSGNTGELFF. The CDR3 DNA is TGTGCCAGCAGCTTAGGGTCTAGCGGGAACACCGGGGAGCTGTTTTTT.

This clone showed up just once. This chain joins TRBV28 and TRBJ2-1, with D perhaps matching TRBD1 (6 bases). Trimming pared 4 bases from V and 13 bases from J, leaving 23 bases between. CDR3 size: 15 residues. Germline values: CDR1 MDHEN, CDR2 SYDVKM. DNA for the CDR3: TGTGCCAGCAGTTCCGGACAGCCCCCACCGCCAGGACAGTTCTTC. It translates to CASSSGQPPPPGQFF.

This chain joins TRBV2 and TRBJ2-3; D is unclear. Germline V gives CDR1 SNHLY, CDR2 FYNNEI. Between the trimmed V and J ends, which lost 6 bases and 2 bases, there was a span of 3 bases. The CDR3 spans 11 residues. In DNA, the CDR3 is TGTGCCAGCAGGTACACAGATACGCAGTATTTT. Translating it yields CASRYTDTQYF.

The chain uses TRBV14 and TRBJ2-2; weak D call: TRBD1 (6 bases). The V gene's germline CDR1 is SGHDN and CDR2 FVKESK. Between the trimmed V and J ends, which lost 0 bases and 1 base, there was a span of 18 bases. CDR3 length: 19 residues. The CDR3: CASSQDPGQLHGNTGELFF. The CDR3 DNA is TGTGCCAGCAGCCAAGACCCGGGACAACTACACGGGAACACCGGGGAGCTGTTTTTT.

The sample holds one count of this clone. V and J are TRBV27 and TRBJ1-1; D is perhaps TRBD1 (6 bases). V was shortened by 8 bases and J by 6 bases, with 22 bases between the two germline ends. Germline V gene data show CDR1 as MNHEY and CDR2 as SMNVEV (reference sequence). The CDR3 has 15 amino acids. The DNA for the CDR3 is TGTGCCAGCCAAGTTTTGGACAGATGGACACCTGAAGCTTTCTTT. This encodes CASQVLDRWTPEAFF.

The genes are TRBV28 and TRBJ2-5; 10 bases fit TRBD1. The germline gives CDR1 MDHEN, CDR2 SYDVKM. Trimming took 8 bases from V and 5 from J; bases not matched to a gene: 5. The CDR3 has 13 residues. The CDR3 loop is CASVTGGKETQYF. The CDR3 coding sequence is TGTGCCAGCGTGACAGGGGGCAAGGAGACCCAGTACTTC.

This chain links TRBV29-1 with TRBJ2-3; possibly TRBD2 for D (5 bases). The V end was cut by 6 bases, the J end by 0 bases, with 16 bases between. CDR3 length: 15 residues. Germline V lookup: CDR1 SQVTM, CDR2 ANQGSEA. The CDR3 sequence is CSVEKSGGSTDTQYF. Written as DNA, the CDR3 is TGCAGCGTAGAGAAGAGCGGCGGGAGCACAGATACGCAGTATTTT.

The J gene is TRBJ2-7, the V gene TRBV6-2 or TRBV6-3; the match to TRBD1 covers 8 bases. This CDR3 has 14 amino acids. From germline, CDR1 is MNHEY and CDR2 SVGEGT. The junction had 10 bases not matched to a gene; V was cut back by 5 bases and J by 7 bases. CDR3 nucleotides: TGTGCCAGCAGTCACCAGGGACAGGTACTTGAGCAGTACTTC. Amino acid sequence: CASSHQGQVLEQYF.

There are a few counts of this clone. The rearrangement uses TRBV28 and TRBJ2-1; TRBD1 is a possible D gene (6 bases). Germline-derived CDR1 and CDR2 are MDHEN and SYDVKM. This CDR3 has 15 residues. The germline V and J ends were trimmed by 3 bases and 0 bases, with 9 bases remaining between them. CDR3 nucleotide sequence: TGTGCCAGCAGTTTCGGACAGCTCTCCTACAATGAGCAGTTCTTC. Translating it yields CASSFGQLSYNEQFF.

V is TRBV7-9 and J is TRBJ1-1; D unresolved. Trimming took 7 bases from V and 0 from J, leaving 15 bases between them. Germline V lookup: CDR1 SEHNR, CDR2 FQNEAQ (reference sequence). The CDR3 contains 15 residues. The chain's CDR3 is CASTSRVPLNTEAFF. Written as DNA, the CDR3 is TGTGCCAGCACCTCTCGGGTACCGCTGAACACTGAAGCTTTCTTT. The complete variable domain, with remaining parts taken from reference TRBV7-9 and TRBJ1-1, reads DTGVSQNPRHKITKRGQNVTFRCDPISEHNRLYWYRQTLGQGPEFLTYFQNEAQLEKSRLLSDRFSAERPKGSFSTLEIQRTEQGDSAMYLCASTSRVPLNTEAFFGQGTRLTVV.

The chain carries TRBV28 and TRBJ1-1; TRBD1 matches 7 bases. This CDR3 contains 14 residues. Germline CDR1 and CDR2: MDHEN and SYDVKM. The V and J ends lost 3 bases and 0 bases, in that order; junction bases with no gene match: 1. The CDR3 DNA sequence: TGTGCCAGCAGTTTCACAGGGGTGAACACTGAAGCTTTCTTT. Translated, it gives CASSFTGVNTEAFF.

V and J are TRBV2 and TRBJ2-7; TRBD1 aligns across 8 bases. CDR1 and CDR2 from the germline V gene are SNHLY and FYNNEI. V trimming: 6 bases; J trimming: 7 bases; junction bases outside the gene matches: 2. This CDR3 has 11 amino acids. The CDR3 is CASRQGGEQYF. The CDR3 DNA reads TGTGCCAGCAGACAGGGGGGTGAGCAGTACTTC.

The table lists this clone with a count of one. J is TRBJ1-1 and V is TRBV6-5, with 8 bases identical to TRBD1. The CDR3 length is 14 residues. CDR1 is MNHEY, CDR2 SVGAGI, per germline. Germline trimming cut 6 bases from V and 5 bases from J; bases unmatched to any gene: 8. The CDR3 reads CASSRDRTRTEAFF. CDR3 bases: TGTGCCAGCAGCAGGGACAGGACCAGAACTGAAGCTTTCTTT.

V usage is TRBV6-5 and J usage is TRBJ2-3; a weak D match, TRBD2 (6 bases). The germline V and J ends were trimmed by 7 bases and 4 bases, with 15 bases remaining between them. The CDR3 consists of 14 residues. Germline V CDR1 and CDR2: MNHEY, SVGAGI. The DNA for the CDR3 is TGTGCCAGCACCAGGGACGGAGGGGCAGATACGCAGTATTTT. Its protein is CASTRDGGADTQYF.

V gene TRBV2 combines with J gene TRBJ1-5; D is possibly TRBD1 (5 bases). Per the germline V gene, CDR1 is SNHLY and CDR2 is FYNNEI. CDR3 length: 14 amino acids. V was cut by 2 bases and J by 4 bases, with 9 bases left in between. The DNA for the CDR3 is TGTGCCAGCAGTGAAAGACAGCAAAATCAGCCCCAGCATTTT. It specifies CASSERQQNQPQHF.

This clone has just one count. The chain has TRBV4-3 and TRBJ2-7, with D maybe TRBD2 (6 bases). The germline CDR1 and CDR2 sequences are LGHNA and YSLEER. Trimming stripped 0 bases from V and 0 bases from J, with 9 bases between. The CDR3 has 15 residues. CDR3 amino acids: CASSQDQGGSYEQYF. The CDR3, as DNA: TGCGCCAGCAGCCAAGATCAGGGAGGCTCCTACGAGCAGTACTTC.